The clone carrying this T cell receptor (beta chain) occurred a few times. V lost 5 bases and J lost 5; bases outside the gene matches: 9. This CDR3 contains 15 residues. Germline lookup yields CDR1 SEHNR and CDR2 FQNEAQ (reference sequence). The sample belongs to a study of T cells after yellow fever vaccination. The study, taken as a whole, reports: Post-booster reappearance was seen for most primary-vaccination clones (96% CD4, roughly 86% CD8). The secondary T-cell response peaked on day 5, not day 15, but was weaker. High-abundance clonotypes from the bulk population could contaminate FACS-sorted repertoires.

Using its own MiXCR run on the 5' RACE reads, TCRdb lists one record per CDR3 protein. The profile shows approximately 96,000 distinct CDR3 sequences, under 9% of them singletons. The chain joins TRBV7-9 to TRBJ2-1; 7 nucleotides line up with TRBD2. The sequencing here drew on CD8+ T cells not binding an NS4B(214-222) dextramer, sorted from PBMCs, taken around 14 days after the first yellow fever vaccination. The TCR originated in a young man who received the YFV17D yellow fever vaccine. CDR3 coding DNA: TGTGCCAGCAGCCCCGCCAGCGGGGTTGACAATGAGCAGTTCTTC. This translates into CASSPASGVDNEQFF.